The 14 T cell receptor beta chains below were found in one sample sequenced in a study of Ad26.COV2.S vaccination and SARS-CoV-2 variants. The treatment was: over 15 received Ad26.COV2.S at low or high dose, single or two shots; about 5 received placebo; per-sample allocation not given. Repertoires come from day 63 after the first vaccine or placebo injection. Clones were read by immunoSEQ multiplex PCR, and TCRdb kept only the in-frame ones, dropping some. The sample lists some 250,000 clones; 70% to 90% were seen once. Here the sequenced sample was peripheral blood, taken in a trial of Ad26.COV2.S vaccine versus placebo. These receptors were obtained from a person between 18 and 65 years old who received the Ad26.COV2.S COVID-19 vaccine or a placebo.

This clone was detected ten times or more. This chain joins TRBV6-5 and TRBJ1-2; the D is unclear. Trimming took off 7 bases at V and 8 bases at J, with 14 bases between the two ends. The germline CDR1 and CDR2 sequences are MNHEY and SVGAGI. The CDR3 runs 12 residues. The CDR3 DNA reads TGTGCCAGCATCAACCCCCTTGGGGGCTACACCTTC. Translated, it gives CASINPLGGYTF.

The V call is TRBV9, the J call TRBJ2-1, with D possibly matching TRBD1 (6 bases). V lost 2 bases and J 0 bases, leaving 12 bases between the germline ends. Germline V lookup: CDR1 SGDLS, CDR2 YYNGEE. The length of the CDR3 is 16 residues. In DNA, the CDR3 is TGTGCCAGCAGCGTTACAGGGAAACTCTCCTACAATGAGCAGTTCTTC. It yields the protein CASSVTGKLSYNEQFF.

The chain links TRBV4-2 to TRBJ2-1; D is unclear. CDR1 and CDR2 (germline): LGHNA, YNFKEQ. The CDR3 totals 14 residues. V lost 1 base and J lost 9, with 13 bases in between. The CDR3 loop is CASSQGLQAGEQFF. The DNA for the CDR3 is TGTGCCAGCAGCCAAGGGCTCCAGGCCGGTGAGCAGTTCTTC.

The rearrangement joins TRBV6-2 or TRBV6-3 to TRBJ2-1; TRBD2 agrees at 13 bases. CDR3 length equals 17 residues. Trimming cost V 2 bases and J 6 bases; bases outside gene matches: 7. CDR1 MNHEY and CDR2 SVGEGT come from the germline V gene. This CDR3 reads CASSYPRGLAGPNEQFF. The CDR3 DNA reads TGTGCCAGCAGTTACCCCAGGGGACTAGCGGGGCCCAATGAGCAGTTCTTC.

This rearrangement joins TRBV5-1 to TRBJ2-7; 10 bases fit TRBD2. Trimming took 10 bases from V and 0 from J; bases not matched to a gene: 16. CDR1 and CDR2 (germline): SGHRS, YFSETQ. This CDR3 region has 17 residues. CDR3 residues: CARGGGLAPQSSYEQYF. CDR3 DNA sequence: TGCGCCCGCGGGGGGGGACTAGCGCCTCAGAGCTCCTACGAGCAGTACTTC.

V gene TRBV15 combines with J gene TRBJ2-2, with a tentative D call TRBD2 (5 bases). CDR1 and CDR2 from the germline V gene are LNHNV and YYDKDF (reference sequence). The CDR3 has 17 residues. V lost 2 bases, J lost 7 bases, and 20 bases lay in between. CDR3 sequence: CATSRPRTGSGVGELFF. The CDR3 DNA reads as TGTGCCACCAGCAGACCCCGTACGGGGTCCGGGGTCGGGGAGCTGTTTTTT.

J is TRBJ2-1 and V is TRBV7-2; D might be TRBD1 or TRBD2, each matching 5 bases. The CDR3 is 19 residues long. CDR1 SGHTA and CDR2 FQGNSA come from the germline V gene. V gave up 1 base and J gave up 0 bases, with 19 bases separating them. Written as DNA, the CDR3 is TGTGCCAGCAGCTTAGATATGAGGGGAGCTTATAGCTCCTACAATGAGCAGTTCTTC. Translated: CASSLDMRGAYSSYNEQFF.

The V and J genes are TRBV20-1 and TRBJ2-1, with 12 bases that match TRBD2. Germline V gene lookup returns CDR1 DFQATT and CDR2 SNEGSKA (reference sequence). After removal of 3 bases from V and 4 bases from J, the junction contained 7 bases not matched to a gene. The CDR3 loop spans 16 amino acids. The CDR3 loop is CSASPGTSGLYNEQFF. As DNA, the CDR3 is TGCAGTGCTAGTCCCGGGACTAGCGGGCTTTACAATGAGCAGTTCTTC.

This clone appeared once. The chain employs TRBV5-1 and TRBJ2-5; TRBD2 agrees at 10 bases. The germline CDR1 and CDR2 sequences are SGHRS and YFSETQ. V gave up 0 bases and J gave up 3 bases; unmatched junction bases: 8. The CDR3 covers 17 residues. The CDR3 DNA sequence: TGCGCCAGCAGCTTGGCCGTACTAGCGGGGTTCGAAGAGACCCAGTACTTC. It codes for CASSLAVLAGFEETQYF.

This rearrangement joins TRBV7-3 to TRBJ2-2; D unclear. V lost 1 base and J 2 bases, leaving 8 bases between the germline ends. CDR3 length equals 15 residues. Germline assignment: CDR1 SGHTA and CDR2 FQGTGA. The CDR3 here is CASSLILANTGELFF. In DNA form, the CDR3 reads TGTGCCAGCAGCTTAATCCTGGCTAACACCGGGGAGCTGTTTTTT. The variable domain in full, with the rest retrieved from reference TRBV7-3 and TRBJ2-2, is GAGVSQTPSNKVTEKGKYVELRCDPISGHTALYWYRQSLGQGPEFLIYFQGTGAADDSGLPNDRFFAVRPEGSVSTLKIQRTERGDSAVYLCASSLILANTGELFFGEGSRLTVL.

This CDR3 reads CASSRLTAGELFF. The CDR3 DNA follows: TGTGCCAGTAGCCGACTTACCGCCGGGGAGCTGTTTTTT. V usage is TRBV19 and J usage is TRBJ2-2; D unclear. V lost 6 bases and J 6 bases, leaving 11 bases between the germline ends. There are 13 residues in the CDR3. The V gene's germline CDR1 is LNHDA and CDR2 SQIVND (reference sequence).

The rearrangement uses TRBV18 and TRBJ2-2; D gene ambiguous. The V end lost 2 bases, the J end lost 7 bases, and 20 bases lay between the germline ends. The length of the CDR3 is 17 residues. The germline V gene has CDR1 KGHSH and CDR2 LQKENI. The CDR3 DNA is TGTGCCAGCTCACCAAGCACCAAAGGGTCCTGGATCGGGGAGCTGTTTTTT. It is translated as CASSPSTKGSWIGELFF. Variable domain in full (rest from reference TRBV18 and TRBJ2-2): NAGVMQNPRHLVRRRGQEARLRCSPMKGHSHVYWYRQLPEEGLKFMVYLQKENIIDESGMPKERFSAEFPKEGPSILRIQQVVRGDSAAYFCASSPSTKGSWIGELFFGEGSRLTVL.

V gene TRBV12-3 or TRBV12-4 combines with J gene TRBJ2-6; D is unresolved. The ends were cut back, 7 bases at V and 4 bases at J, with 8 bases in the middle. The CDR3 is made up of 13 amino acids. DNA of the CDR3: TGTGCCAGCATCCGGGTCGGGGCCAACGTCCTGACTTTC. It is translated as CASIRVGANVLTF.

The chain is built from TRBV18 and TRBJ2-7, with D perhaps TRBD1 (6 bases). CDR1 KGHSH and CDR2 LQKENI come from the germline V gene. The CDR3 is made up of 13 amino acids. Trimming stripped 6 bases from V and 6 bases from J, with 15 bases between. CDR3 sequence reads: CASSPRQVIEQYF. The CDR3 coding sequence is TGTGCCAGCTCGCCCCGACAGGTTATCGAGCAGTACTTC.